The entry that follows covers one T cell receptor beta chain sequence. Its antigen specificity is not known. Base qualities are missing; no much larger clone stands one base away. Amplification of TCR beta CDR3 regions was carried out from RNA transcripts. For the first round of RT-PCR on the TCR CDR3, the HTBI primer set was used together with the Qiagen OneStep RT-PCR kit. The libraries were constructed in a second round of multiplex PCR and then size-selected and purified. Sequencing of the libraries was done on an Illumina HiSeq2000 using paired-end 100 bp reads. On the study's bioinformatics: SOAPnuke was used to process the raw data, with reads discarded if the reads contained adapters or uncalled bases, had a mean Phred below 15, or lacked an exact constant-primer or identifier match. COPE v1.2.5 was used to merge high-quality paired reads, and clonotypes were defined as unique nucleotide sequences. Clonotypes were aligned to IMGT TRBV, TRBD and TRBJ reference segments using MiTCR v1.1. Only V-J combinations with frequency above 0.0001, covering roughly 99% of repertoires, were analysed. A TCS score was defined as the ratio between F50 (clonal expansion) and ExV (chaos), using BLOSUM62-based TCRdist between CDR3 peptides within each V-J. Welch's t-statistics and random forest reduced just over 500 V-J features to under 15, which were used in a naive Bayes classifier (R e1071). The public reads were run again by TCRdb, first through fastp at Q25 and then through MiXCR, and only productive beta chains were kept. Entries that share a CDR3 protein sequence are merged under the most common genes and DNA. The authors' filters were not applied to this entry. The sample has over 250,000 distinct CDR3 sequences on record, 25% of them singletons. Approximately 30% of the sample rests with the top ten.

This entry comes from a study of T cells in Graves' hyperthyroidism and ophthalmopathy (dated by TCRdb to about 2019). Study-wide context: Peripheral blood was collected at initial diagnosis, before any treatment. A discovery cohort of roughly 100 patients, 43 with Graves' ophthalmopathy and fewer than 65 with stable Graves' hyperthyroidism, was used to find distinguishing TCR V-J signatures. Prospective prediction of ophthalmopathy was tested in an independent validation cohort consisting of roughly 19 hyperthyroidism patients and over 15 patients who later progressed to ophthalmopathy. For training and testing, the 80 to 100 patients in the discovery cohort were randomly divided in a 7:3 ratio. The study also compared thyroid tissue and blood T-cell repertoires from 6 or 7 Graves' hyperthyroidism patients. After sampling, hyperthyroidism patients received methimazole starting at 30 mg daily, and ophthalmopathy patients received high-dose intravenous methylprednisolone. The paper describes TCR Vbeta CDR3 sequencing of 135 peripheral blood samples, made up of 43 ophthalmopathy patients, 70 to 75 hyperthyroidism patients and some 17 progressor patients.

The germline V gene supplies CDR1 MDHEN and CDR2 SYDVKM. The V end loses 5 bases and the J end loses 2 bases, and a stretch of 13 bases separates them. Counted from cysteine to phenylalanine, this CDR3 has 14 amino acids. Here the CDR3 DNA is all that survives: 42 bases in frame from base 1. The hyperthyroidism patients were between 18 and 65 years old and newly diagnosed, with a disease duration of less than 2 months. Exclusion was applied to patients with uncontrolled infections, other autoimmune diseases, pregnancy or lactation. Diagnoses relied on clinical symptoms, serum thyroxine and TRAb, thyroid ultrasound and orbital computed tomography. Blood from progressor patients was collected at the time of first diagnosis with hyperthyroidism, before any ophthalmopathy symptoms had appeared. PBMCs were separated from 8 to 10 ml of fresh peripheral blood using Ficoll-Paque density gradient centrifugation. Progressor patients were initially diagnosed with Graves' hyperthyroidism and developed ophthalmopathy during follow-up. Total RNA was extracted with Trizol reagent, and quality was checked on an Agilent 2100 Bioanalyzer.

What the work shows at the level of the full study, not this receptor alone: No statistical method was used to set the sample size in advance, and investigators knew the group allocation. In validation, the model predicted progression to ophthalmopathy with over 65% sensitivity and about 72% specificity, a median of roughly seven months before onset. In cross-validation, a model built on a 13 V-J signature told ophthalmopathy apart from stable hyperthyroidism with about 90% sensitivity and 81% to 82% specificity, and in testing the same model reached 80%/75%. Most expanded thyroid clonotypes (frequency above 0.001) were also detected in blood, a finding suggesting that blood repertoires may reflect thyroid immune responses.

This sequence uses TRBV28 and TRBJ2-7; TRBD1 is a weak D gene call, 5 bases matching. The sequenced sample consisted of blood. This clonotype was sampled from a middle-aged man with Graves' hyperthyroidism that later progressed to Graves' ophthalmopathy. The CDR3 protein sequence reads: CASSPMDKTYEQYF. The DNA reads TGTGCCAGCAGTCCGATGGACAAGACCTACGAGCAGTACTTC.